The rows below give T cell receptor beta chains drawn from one sample of a study of OX40 agonist ivuxolimab in advanced cancers. Produced via immunoSEQ multiplex PCR; TCRdb's table is partial and in-frame only. Of more than 35,000 clones in the sample, just under 80% are singletons; the top ten hold roughly 13%. This sample comprised CD4+ or CD8+ T cells sorted from blood, obtained in a trial of the OX40 agonist ivuxolimab. These TCRs come from an adult with an advanced solid tumor such as melanoma, head and neck, liver or kidney cancer. Both conserved end residues are part of each CDR3. A D gene is named only where the DNA matches it firmly. Some rows have no size entry. The others give once, few or many, or a class for an expanded clone.

j_call	v_call	d_call	clone_size	cdr3_aa	cdr3_nt
TRBJ2-1	TRBV6-5	.	.	CASSSMEGRRYNEQFF	TGTGCCAGCAGTTCGATGGAGGGGCGCAGGTACAATGAGCAGTTCTTC
TRBJ2-7	TRBV27	TRBD1	.	CAIRDRSSYEQYF	TGTGCCATACGGGACAGGAGCTCCTACGAGCAGTACTTC
TRBJ1-2	TRBV30	.	.	CAGIPTGFYGYTF	TGTGCCGGGATTCCCACAGGGTTTTATGGCTACACCTTC
TRBJ2-5	TRBV5-1	.	.	CASSLQGRVYEETQYF	TGCGCCAGCAGCCTTCAGGGCAGGGTATACGAAGAGACCCAGTACTTC
TRBJ1-4	TRBV10-3	TRBD1	once	CATRQGLRGNEKLFF	TGTGCCACCAGACAGGGACTGAGGGGTAATGAAAAACTGTTTTTT
TRBJ1-3	TRBV2	.	few	CASILDIGNTIYF	TGTGCCAGCATTCTGGACATTGGAAACACCATATATTTT
TRBJ1-1	TRBV19	.	.	CASMGGLAAEAFF	TGTGCCAGTATGGGGGGGTTGGCCGCTGAAGCTTTCTTT
TRBJ2-3	TRBV27	.	.	CASKVGASTDTQYF	TGTGCCAGCAAGGTGGGGGCTAGCACAGATACGCAGTATTTT
TRBJ1-5	TRBV28	.	few	CASRIPPGHQPQHF	TGTGCCAGCAGAATACCACCCGGGCATCAGCCCCAGCATTTT
TRBJ1-3	TRBV9	.	.	CASSVESSGNTIYF	TGTGCCAGCAGCGTAGAGAGCTCTGGAAACACCATATATTTT
TRBJ1-1	TRBV29-1	TRBD1	.	CSVDRGGTEAFF	TGCAGCGTTGACAGGGGGGGCACTGAAGCTTTCTTT
TRBJ1-2	TRBV6-5	TRBD1	.	CASSKTGGHKYGYTF	TGTGCCAGCAGTAAGACAGGGGGCCATAAGTATGGCTACACCTTC
TRBJ1-6	TRBV14	.	few	CASSQDRINSPLHF	TGTGCCAGCAGCCAAGATCGCATCAATTCACCCCTCCACTTT
TRBJ1-1	TRBV19	.	.	CASSPNYRATEAFF	TGTGCCAGTAGTCCCAATTACAGGGCCACTGAAGCTTTCTTT
TRBJ2-1	TRBV5-1	.	.	CASSLARRGNEQFF	TGCGCCAGCAGCTTGGCCCGCAGGGGCAATGAGCAGTTCTTC
TRBJ2-5	TRBV29-1	.	.	CSVHPTFGQETQYF	TGCAGCGTCCATCCTACTTTCGGGCAAGAGACCCAGTACTTC
TRBJ2-1	TRBV11-3	.	few	CASSLWGSHNEQFF	TGTGCCAGCAGCCTGTGGGGGAGCCACAATGAGCAGTTCTTC
TRBJ1-3	TRBV28	TRBD1	.	CASRPTTGVEGNTIYF	TGTGCCAGCAGACCCACGACAGGGGTGGAAGGAAACACCATATATTTT
TRBJ2-5	TRBV10-3	TRBD2	.	CAISGASGRGETQYF	TGTGCCATCAGCGGGGCTAGCGGGAGGGGAGAGACCCAGTACTTC
TRBJ1-1	TRBV7-3	.	.	CASSSGAGSTEAFF	TGTGCCAGCAGCTCCGGTGCGGGGAGCACTGAAGCTTTCTTT
TRBJ2-5	TRBV6-1	.	.	CASSEGPPETQYF	TGTGCCAGCAGTGAAGGCCCGCCGGAGACCCAGTACTTC
TRBJ1-4	TRBV15	.	.	CATSSDTGRNEKLFF	TGTGCCACCAGCAGCGACACGGGACGGAATGAAAAACTGTTTTTT
TRBJ2-1	TRBV6-5	.	.	CASSYSHSNEQFF	TGTGCCAGCAGTTATTCTCACAGTAATGAGCAGTTCTTC
TRBJ2-2	TRBV25-1	TRBD1	few	CASSHTGGAWPNTGELFF	TGTGCCAGCAGTCATACAGGGGGCGCTTGGCCGAACACCGGGGAGCTGTTTTTT
TRBJ2-1	TRBV19	.	.	CASSMLGAVTYNEQFF	TGTGCCAGTAGTATGCTGGGGGCCGTGACCTACAATGAGCAGTTCTTC
TRBJ1-1	TRBV7-2	TRBD1	.	CASSFMGQGITEAFF	TGTGCCAGCAGCTTTATGGGACAGGGGATCACTGAAGCTTTCTTT
TRBJ2-7	TRBV28	TRBD2	once	CASSSHLAGLYEQYF	TGTGCCAGCAGTTCTCACTTAGCGGGACTCTACGAGCAGTACTTC
TRBJ1-5	TRBV28	TRBD1	.	CASSESGQGSNQPQHF	TGTGCCAGCAGTGAATCCGGACAGGGGAGCAATCAGCCCCAGCATTTT
TRBJ2-1	TRBV7-2	.	.	CASSLAPENEQFF	TGTGCCAGCAGCTTAGCGCCTGAGAATGAGCAGTTCTTC